Below are 21 T cell receptor beta chains sequenced from a single sample in a study of Ad26.COV2.S vaccination and SARS-CoV-2 variants. The treatment here: 19 received Ad26.COV2.S at low or high dose, single or two shots; roughly five received placebo; per-sample allocation not given. Vaccine and placebo recipients were sampled on day 63 after the first injection. The protocol was immunoSEQ multiplex PCR, while the TCRdb copy is restricted to in-frame clones and leaves out a portion. The sample yields about 390,000 clones, approximately 86% seen once. The starting material was peripheral blood, obtained in a trial of Ad26.COV2.S vaccine versus placebo. These TCRs come from a person between 18 and 65 years old who received the Ad26.COV2.S COVID-19 vaccine or a placebo.

The chain joins TRBV5-4 to TRBJ2-1, with a tentative D call TRBD1 (5 bases). Trimming stripped 2 bases from V and 5 bases from J, with 8 bases between. The CDR3 totals 13 residues. In germline, CDR1 is SGHNT, CDR2 YYREEE (reference sequence). The CDR3 nucleotides are TGTGCCAGCAGCTTTCAGGGAAACAATGAGCAGTTCTTC. This translates into CASSFQGNNEQFF.

The chain couples TRBV19 to TRBJ2-5; 8 bases are a match to TRBD1. The germline gives CDR1 LNHDA, CDR2 SQIVND (reference sequence). V trimming: 3 bases; J trimming: 5 bases; junction bases outside the gene matches: 11. The CDR3 is 16 residues long. The CDR3 is CASSIHTGTGSETQYF. The CDR3 DNA reads as TGTGCCAGTAGTATCCACACCGGGACAGGCAGCGAGACCCAGTACTTC.

The chain employs TRBV3-1 (or the pseudogene TRBV3-2) and TRBJ1-1, with a possible D match to TRBD1 (6 bases). The CDR3 is 14 residues long. V was pared by 5 bases and J by 5 bases, with 15 bases between. Germline-derived CDR1 and CDR2 are LGHDT and YNNKEL (reference sequence). In DNA form, the CDR3 reads TGTGCCAGCAGCGACGAGGGGGTTGCGACTGAAGCTTTCTTT. Amino acids: CASSDEGVATEAFF.

This chain joins TRBV3-1 (or the pseudogene TRBV3-2) and TRBJ1-1, with 8 bases lining up with TRBD1. Germline V gives CDR1 LGHDT, CDR2 YNNKEL (reference sequence). Trimming cost V 4 bases and J 4 bases; bases outside gene matches: 2. This CDR3 contains 13 residues. As DNA, the CDR3 is TGTGCCAGCAGCCTACAGGGGGGCACTGAAGCTTTCTTT. Encoded protein: CASSLQGGTEAFF.

This rearrangement joins TRBV24-1 to TRBJ2-3; weak D call: TRBD2 (5 bases). Trimming removed 9 bases at V and 4 bases at J, with 10 bases between. The CDR3 contains 12 residues. CDR1 KGHDR and CDR2 SFDVKD come from the germline V gene. In DNA form, the CDR3 reads TGTGCCACCGGAGGTAGCGCAGATACGCAGTATTTT. This codes for CATGGSADTQYF.

J is TRBJ1-2 and V is TRBV25-1; tentative D call: TRBD1 (5 bases). The CDR3 spans 14 residues. Trimming pared 5 bases from V and 5 bases from J, leaving 15 bases between. The germline V gene encodes CDR1 MGHDK and CDR2 SYGVNS. CDR3 in amino acids: CASSRGVGRYGYTF. Here the CDR3 DNA reads TGTGCCAGCAGTAGAGGGGTGGGACGGTATGGCTACACCTTC.

This chain joins TRBV3-1 (or the pseudogene TRBV3-2) and TRBJ2-7; 11 bases align to TRBD2. Trimming took 3 bases from V and 7 from J; bases not matched to a gene: 8. CDR1 and CDR2 (germline): LGHDT, YNNKEL (reference sequence). This CDR3 is built from 15 residues. CDR3 sequence (DNA): TGTGCCAGCAGCCACCTAGCGGGGGGAGTTGGGGAGCAGTACTTC. Translating it yields CASSHLAGGVGEQYF.

This rearrangement joins TRBV12-3 or TRBV12-4 to TRBJ1-2, with a weak D call TRBD1 (5 bases). CDR3 length: 12 amino acids. The V end lost 5 bases, the J end lost 6 bases, and 10 bases lay between the germline ends. This CDR3 is CASSGGHDGYTF. The CDR3 DNA reads as TGTGCCAGCAGTGGGGGTCATGATGGCTACACCTTC.

The V gene is TRBV2, the J gene TRBJ1-5, with D perhaps matching TRBD1 (5 bases). The CDR3 length is 14 residues. Germline V gene data show CDR1 as SNHLY and CDR2 as FYNNEI. V gave up 4 bases and J gave up 8 bases, with 15 bases separating them. The CDR3 is CASSGQNVYEPQHF. In nucleotides, the CDR3 is TGTGCCAGCAGTGGACAGAATGTATACGAGCCCCAGCATTTT.

This clone was seen a few times. The J gene is TRBJ1-5, the V gene TRBV2; 9 bases fit TRBD1. Germline V gene sequence: CDR1 SNHLY, CDR2 FYNNEI. V gave up 6 bases and J gave up 3 bases; unmatched junction bases: 6. This CDR3 contains 15 residues. CDR3 amino acids: CASRIGTGFNQPQHF. For the CDR3, the DNA is TGTGCCAGCAGAATAGGGACAGGGTTCAATCAGCCCCAGCATTTT.

This clone was detected once. V and J are TRBV6-5 and TRBJ2-2; D is possibly TRBD1 (5 bases). This CDR3 comprises 13 residues. Germline CDR1 is MNHEY and CDR2 is SVGAGI. V gave up 8 bases and J gave up 1 base, with 8 bases separating them. In DNA form, the CDR3 reads TGTGCCAGCTCTGGACAGAACACCGGGGAGCTGTTTTTT. Amino acids: CASSGQNTGELFF.

CDR3 loop: CASSPGTGESGANVLTF. In DNA, the CDR3 is TGTGCCAGCAGCCCCGGAACAGGGGAATCTGGGGCCAACGTCCTGACTTTC. The V and J genes are TRBV5-8 and TRBJ2-6, with 7 bases that match TRBD1. The J segment lost 1 base and the V segment lost 4 bases, leaving 8 bases of the junction unmatched. CDR1 and CDR2 from the germline V gene are SGHTS and YDEGEE. The CDR3 is 17 residues long. The full variable domain, rest sourced from reference TRBV5-8 and TRBJ2-6, is EAGVTQSPTHLIKTRGQQATLRCSPISGHTSVYWYQQALGLGLQFLLWYDEGEERNRGNFPPRFSGRQFPNYSSELNVNALELEDSALYLCASSPGTGESGANVLTFGAGSRLTVL.

V usage is TRBV7-8 and J usage is TRBJ1-1, with D possibly matching TRBD1 (6 bases). The V gene lost 3 bases and the J gene lost 4 bases, with 15 bases spanning the gap. Germline V gene sequence: CDR1 SGHVS, CDR2 FQNEAQ. The CDR3 consists of 15 residues. The chain's CDR3 is CASSLSRTGSTEAFF. In DNA, the CDR3 is TGTGCCAGCAGCTTGAGCCGAACAGGGAGCACTGAAGCTTTCTTT.

This clone was seen a few times. The chain couples TRBV12-3 or TRBV12-4 to TRBJ1-6; D gene ambiguous. The CDR3 is 12 residues long. V lost 6 bases and J lost 5, with 5 bases in between. CDR3 DNA: TGTGCCAGCAGCCGACATAATTCACCCCTCCACTTT. Protein: CASSRHNSPLHF.

This rearrangement joins TRBV30 to TRBJ2-5; the D call may be TRBD1 or TRBD2 (5 bases each). CDR1 is GTSNPN, CDR2 SVGIG, per germline (reference sequence). The germline V and J ends were trimmed by 0 bases and 1 base, with 12 bases remaining between them. There are 15 residues in the CDR3. CDR3 sequence (DNA): TGTGCCTGGAGTGTCATGGGACGGATCCAAGAGACCCAGTACTTC. The encoded protein is CAWSVMGRIQETQYF.

The DNA of the CDR3 is TGTGCCAGCTGCCCGTGGGATCGGACAGGGGGAGAGAGCTACACCTTC. This translates into CASCPWDRTGGESYTF. The rearrangement links TRBV6-6 to TRBJ1-2; 10 bases match TRBD1. Unmatched junction bases numbered 18, after V lost 8 bases and J lost 9 bases. Per germline, CDR1 MNHNY and CDR2 SVGAGI (reference sequence). The CDR3 length is 16 residues.

The V call is TRBV13, the J call TRBJ1-4, with TRBD1 as a possible D gene (5 bases). V lost 1 base, J lost 5 bases, and 8 bases lay in between. CDR1 and CDR2 from the germline V gene are PRHDT and FYEKMQ (reference sequence). The CDR3 runs 14 residues. Written as DNA, the CDR3 is TGTGCCAGCAGCTTAGCGGCAGGGAATGAAAAACTGTTTTTT. This sequence encodes CASSLAAGNEKLFF.

The chain carries TRBV11-2 and TRBJ1-4; D not certain. This CDR3 comprises 14 residues. CDR1 and CDR2 (germline): SGHAT, FQNNGV. V shed 0 bases and J shed 4 bases, with 6 bases lying between them. CDR3 nucleotides: TGTGCCAGCAGCTTAGATTACGTTAATGAAAAACTGTTTTTT. Residues: CASSLDYVNEKLFF.

This clone was observed a handful of times. This chain uses TRBV6-6 with TRBJ2-7; D perhaps matches TRBD1 (6 bases). Germline V gene data show CDR1 as MNHNY and CDR2 as SVGAGI (reference sequence). The CDR3 runs 15 residues. V was cut by 7 bases and J by 1 base, with 17 bases left in between. DNA of the CDR3: TGTGCCAGCACCCCACAGGGCCCCCCATCCTACGAGCAGTACTTC. It is translated as CASTPQGPPSYEQYF.

This chain links TRBV6-1 with TRBJ2-7, with TRBD2 matching over 8 bases. The V gene's germline CDR1 is MNHNS and CDR2 SASEGT. V lost 4 bases to trimming and J lost 1 base; unmatched junction nucleotides: 12. The CDR3 totals 17 residues. This CDR3 is CASSARDGGVKSYEQYF. The CDR3 DNA reads as TGTGCCAGCAGTGCGCGGGACGGGGGGGTTAAGTCCTACGAGCAGTACTTC.

This chain links TRBV12-3 or TRBV12-4 with TRBJ1-2; D ambiguous. V lost 3 bases and J lost 7, with 12 bases in between. This CDR3 spans 13 amino acids. For the CDR3, the DNA is TGTGCCAGCAGTTTTAGTCGGGGTTCTGGCTACACCTTC. This codes for CASSFSRGSGYTF.